The 11 T cell receptor beta chains below come from one sample, sequenced in a study of OX40 agonist ivuxolimab in advanced cancers. The method was immunoSEQ multiplex PCR; TCRdb's version includes in-frame clones alone and lacks a portion of them. This sample has roughly 110,000 clones, with around 93% found just once. The sequencing used CD4+ or CD8+ T cells sorted from blood, collected in a trial of the OX40 agonist ivuxolimab. These receptor sequences come from an adult with an advanced solid tumor such as melanoma, head and neck, liver or kidney cancer.

This sequence joins TRBV7-3 and TRBJ2-1; D possibly corresponds to TRBD2 (6 bases). The V gene lost 4 bases and the J gene lost 6 bases, with 10 bases spanning the gap. CDR1 and CDR2 (germline): SGHTA, FQGTGA. This CDR3 has 13 amino acids. The CDR3 spells CASSYGTGNEQFF. The CDR3 DNA reads TGTGCCAGCAGCTATGGGACTGGCAATGAGCAGTTCTTC.

This chain uses TRBV28 with TRBJ1-5; D uncertain. CDR1 is MDHEN, CDR2 SYDVKM, per germline. V lost 1 base, J lost 7 bases, and 5 bases lay in between. The CDR3 covers 12 residues. The CDR3 is CASSLLWQPQHF. Written as DNA, the CDR3 is TGTGCCAGCAGTTTATTATGGCAGCCCCAGCATTTT.

The V call is TRBV15, the J call TRBJ1-1, with no clear D. There are 13 residues in the CDR3. Germline V gives CDR1 LNHNV, CDR2 YYDKDF (reference sequence). Trimming removed 3 bases at V and 8 bases at J, with 13 bases between. This CDR3 is CATSRLAGEEAFF. CDR3 in DNA: TGTGCCACCAGCAGGTTGGCCGGGGAGGAAGCTTTCTTT.

This chain connects TRBV28 to TRBJ1-1; no definite D call. The V end lost 4 bases, the J end lost 5 bases, and 8 bases lay between the germline ends. Germline V gives CDR1 MDHEN, CDR2 SYDVKM. The CDR3 contains 12 residues. The CDR3 coding sequence is TGTGCCAGCAGTTGGCGCTGGACTGAAGCTTTCTTT. Translating gives CASSWRWTEAFF.

V gene TRBV7-8 combines with J gene TRBJ1-4; maybe TRBD1 (5 bases). CDR3 length: 15 residues. The germline V and J ends were trimmed by 5 bases and 3 bases, with 13 bases remaining between them. CDR1 SGHVS and CDR2 FQNEAQ come from the germline V gene. CDR3 DNA: TGTGCCAGCAGCGAAAGGGGTGGAGCTAATGAAAAACTGTTTTTT. Its protein product is CASSERGGANEKLFF.

The J gene is TRBJ2-1, the V gene TRBV21-1; TRBD1 was called by the table and not checked on the DNA. TRBV21-1 is designated a pseudogene. This CDR3 contains 14 residues. The CDR3 DNA follows: TGTGCCAGCAGCAAAGGACAGGGTCGGAATGAGCAGTTCTTC. It yields the protein CASSKGQGRNEQFF.

J is TRBJ2-1 and V is TRBV4-3; the D is unclear. The V end was cut by 0 bases, the J end by 5 bases, with 20 bases between. Germline V lookup: CDR1 LGHNA, CDR2 YSLEER. This CDR3 has 18 residues. The CDR3 sequence: CASSQEITVFDTHNEQFF. In DNA, the CDR3 is TGCGCCAGCAGCCAAGAAATCACGGTCTTCGACACACACAATGAGCAGTTCTTC.

V and J are TRBV5-1 and TRBJ1-2; D unresolved. The ends were cut back, 4 bases at V and 8 bases at J, with 21 bases in the middle. The CDR3 covers 15 residues. Germline V CDR1 and CDR2: SGHRS, YFSETQ. The CDR3 nucleotides read TGCGCCAGCAGCATTTACCGGGCCTCCACGGAAGGCTACACCTTC. It yields the protein CASSIYRASTEGYTF.

This clone was picked up one time. The rearrangement joins TRBV27 to TRBJ1-2; TRBD1 aligns across 7 bases. Germline loops: CDR1 MNHEY, CDR2 SMNVEV (reference sequence). Germline trimming cut 5 bases from V and 0 bases from J; bases unmatched to any gene: 6. The CDR3 consists of 15 residues. CDR3 in amino acids: CASSLVQGANYGYTF. The CDR3 nucleotides read TGTGCCAGCAGTCTGGTTCAGGGGGCTAACTATGGCTACACCTTC.

The chain couples TRBV19 to TRBJ2-7, with TRBD1 identical over 7 bases. V shed 5 bases and J 4 bases; nucleotides not matched to a gene: 2. CDR1 LNHDA and CDR2 SQIVND come from the germline V gene (reference sequence). This CDR3 spans 12 amino acids. The CDR3 here is CASSSRGYEQYF. The CDR3, as DNA: TGTGCCAGTAGTTCCAGGGGGTACGAGCAGTACTTC. Supplemented by reference TRBV19 and TRBJ2-7, the full variable domain reads DGGITQSPKYLFRKEGQNVTLSCEQNLNHDAMYWYRQDPGQGLRLIYYSQIVNDFQKGDIAEGYSVSREKKESFPLTVTSAQKNPTAFYLCASSSRGYEQYFGPGTRLTVT.

The chain has TRBV28 and TRBJ1-2, with D hard to call. Germline V gene sequence: CDR1 MDHEN, CDR2 SYDVKM. V was clipped by 5 bases and J by 0 bases, with 7 bases between them. The CDR3 totals 13 residues. CDR3 amino acids: CASSQDSNYGYTF. CDR3 DNA sequence: TGTGCCAGCAGTCAGGATTCTAACTATGGCTACACCTTC.